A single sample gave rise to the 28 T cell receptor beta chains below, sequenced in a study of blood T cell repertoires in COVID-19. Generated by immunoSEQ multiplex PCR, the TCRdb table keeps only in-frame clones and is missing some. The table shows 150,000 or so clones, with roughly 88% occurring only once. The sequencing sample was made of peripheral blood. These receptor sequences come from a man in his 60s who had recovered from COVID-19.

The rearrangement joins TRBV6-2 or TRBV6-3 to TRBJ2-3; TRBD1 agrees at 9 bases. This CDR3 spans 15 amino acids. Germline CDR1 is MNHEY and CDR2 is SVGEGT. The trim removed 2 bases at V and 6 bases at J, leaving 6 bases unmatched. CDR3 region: CASSYTWTGEDTQYF. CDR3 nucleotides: TGTGCCAGCAGTTACACCTGGACAGGGGAGGATACGCAGTATTTT.

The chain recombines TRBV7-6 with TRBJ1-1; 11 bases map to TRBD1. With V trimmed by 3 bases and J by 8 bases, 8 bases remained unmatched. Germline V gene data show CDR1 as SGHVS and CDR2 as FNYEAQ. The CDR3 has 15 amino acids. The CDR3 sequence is CASSLGDRGSKEAFF. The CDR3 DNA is TGTGCCAGCAGCTTGGGGGACAGGGGGAGTAAGGAAGCTTTCTTT.

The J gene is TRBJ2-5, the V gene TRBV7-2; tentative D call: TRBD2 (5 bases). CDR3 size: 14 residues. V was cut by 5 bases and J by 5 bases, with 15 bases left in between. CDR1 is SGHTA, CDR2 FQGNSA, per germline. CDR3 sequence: CASSRALRGETQYF. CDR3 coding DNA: TGTGCCAGCAGCCGGGCCCTCCGAGGGGAGACCCAGTACTTC.

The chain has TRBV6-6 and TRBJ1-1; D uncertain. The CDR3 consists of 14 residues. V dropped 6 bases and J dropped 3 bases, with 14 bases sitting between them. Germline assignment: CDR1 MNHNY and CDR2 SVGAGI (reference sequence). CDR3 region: CASRVREYDTEAFF. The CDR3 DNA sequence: TGTGCCAGCAGAGTTCGGGAGTACGACACTGAAGCTTTCTTT.

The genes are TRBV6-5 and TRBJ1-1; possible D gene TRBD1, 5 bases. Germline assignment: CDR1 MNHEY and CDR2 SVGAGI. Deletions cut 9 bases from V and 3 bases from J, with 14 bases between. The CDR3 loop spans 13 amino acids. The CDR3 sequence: CASFPDTYTEAFF. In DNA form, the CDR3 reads TGTGCCAGTTTTCCGGACACCTACACTGAAGCTTTCTTT.

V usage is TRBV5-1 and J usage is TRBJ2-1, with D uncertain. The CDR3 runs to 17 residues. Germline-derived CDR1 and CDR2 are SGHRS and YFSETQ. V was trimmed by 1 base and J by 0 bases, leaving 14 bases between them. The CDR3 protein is CASSLSAGWSSYNEQFF. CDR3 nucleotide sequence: TGCGCCAGCAGCTTGAGCGCCGGATGGAGCTCCTACAATGAGCAGTTCTTC.

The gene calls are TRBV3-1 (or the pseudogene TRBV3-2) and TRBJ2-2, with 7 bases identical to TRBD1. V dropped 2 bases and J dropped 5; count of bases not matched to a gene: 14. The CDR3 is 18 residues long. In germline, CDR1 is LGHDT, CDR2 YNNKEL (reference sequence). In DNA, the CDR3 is TGTGCCAGCAGCCAAAGCCGAATGACAGGGAGAGATACCGGGGAGCTGTTTTTT. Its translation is CASSQSRMTGRDTGELFF.

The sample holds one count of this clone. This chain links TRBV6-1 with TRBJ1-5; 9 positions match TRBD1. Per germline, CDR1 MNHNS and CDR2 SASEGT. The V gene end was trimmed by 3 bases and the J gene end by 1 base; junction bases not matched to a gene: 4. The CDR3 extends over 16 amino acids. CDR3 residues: CASSDATGGSNQPQHF. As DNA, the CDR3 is TGTGCCAGCAGTGATGCGACAGGGGGGAGCAATCAGCCCCAGCATTTT.

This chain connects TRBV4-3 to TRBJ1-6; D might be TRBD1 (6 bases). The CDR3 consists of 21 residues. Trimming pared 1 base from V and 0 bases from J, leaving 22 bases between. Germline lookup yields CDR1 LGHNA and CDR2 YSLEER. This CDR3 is CASSQVWPWGGAGSYNSPLHF. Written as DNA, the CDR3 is TGCGCCAGCAGCCAAGTTTGGCCCTGGGGGGGCGCGGGCTCCTATAATTCACCCCTCCACTTT.

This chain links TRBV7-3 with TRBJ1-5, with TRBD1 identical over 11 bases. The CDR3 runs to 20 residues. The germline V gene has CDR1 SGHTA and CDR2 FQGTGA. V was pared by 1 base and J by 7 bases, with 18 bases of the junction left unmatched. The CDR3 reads CASSLRSSSPWDRGLQPQHF. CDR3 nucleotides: TGTGCCAGCAGCTTAAGGTCGTCCAGCCCTTGGGACAGGGGGTTACAGCCCCAGCATTTT.

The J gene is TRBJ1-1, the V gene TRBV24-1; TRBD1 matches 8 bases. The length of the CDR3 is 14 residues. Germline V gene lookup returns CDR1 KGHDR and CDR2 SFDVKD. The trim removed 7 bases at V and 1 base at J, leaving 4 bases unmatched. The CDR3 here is CATRSGTGNTEAFF. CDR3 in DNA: TGTGCCACCAGATCCGGGACAGGGAACACTGAAGCTTTCTTT.

The CDR3 loop reads CASSLTGGEWAFF. Written as DNA, the CDR3 is TGTGCCAGCAGTTTAACAGGGGGGGAGTGGGCTTTCTTT. The chain recombines TRBV12-3 or TRBV12-4 with TRBJ1-1, with TRBD1 matching over 8 bases. V shed 2 bases, J shed 11 bases, and the junction held 7 bases outside the gene matches. The CDR3 extends over 13 amino acids.

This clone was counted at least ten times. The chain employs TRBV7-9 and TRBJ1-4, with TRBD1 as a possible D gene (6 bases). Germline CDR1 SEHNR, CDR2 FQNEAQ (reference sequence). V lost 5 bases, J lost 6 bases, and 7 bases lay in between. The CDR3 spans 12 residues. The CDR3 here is CASSRTDEKLFF. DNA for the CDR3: TGTGCCAGCAGCAGGACAGATGAAAAACTGTTTTTT.

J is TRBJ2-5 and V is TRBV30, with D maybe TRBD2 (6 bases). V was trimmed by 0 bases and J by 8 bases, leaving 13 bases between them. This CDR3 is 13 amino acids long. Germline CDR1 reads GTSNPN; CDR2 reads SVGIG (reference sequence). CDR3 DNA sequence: TGTGCCTGGAGTGTGGGGCCCGGGGGAACCCAGTACTTC. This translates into CAWSVGPGGTQYF. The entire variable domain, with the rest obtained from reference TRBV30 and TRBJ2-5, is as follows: SQTIHQWPATLVQPVGSPLSLECTVEGTSNPNLYWYRQAAGRGLQLLFYSVGIGQISSEVPQNLSASRPQDRQFILSSKKLLLSDSGFYLCAWSVGPGGTQYFGPGTRLLVL.

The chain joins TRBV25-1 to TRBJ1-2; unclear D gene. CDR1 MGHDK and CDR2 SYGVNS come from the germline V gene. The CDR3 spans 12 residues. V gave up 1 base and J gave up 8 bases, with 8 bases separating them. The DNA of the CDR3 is TGTGCCAGCAGTGAATTGGCGGGCGGCTACACCTTC. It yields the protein CASSELAGGYTF.

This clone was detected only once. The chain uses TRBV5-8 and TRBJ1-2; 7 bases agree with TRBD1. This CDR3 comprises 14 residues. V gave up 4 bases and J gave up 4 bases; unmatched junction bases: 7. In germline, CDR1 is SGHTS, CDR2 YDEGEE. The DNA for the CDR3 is TGTGCCAGCAGCCGGGGTCAGGGGGGCTATGGCTACACCTTC. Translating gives CASSRGQGGYGYTF.

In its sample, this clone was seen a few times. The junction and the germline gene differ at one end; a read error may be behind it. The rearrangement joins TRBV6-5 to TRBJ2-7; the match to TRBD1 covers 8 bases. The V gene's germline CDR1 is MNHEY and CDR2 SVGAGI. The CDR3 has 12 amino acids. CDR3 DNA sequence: TGTGCCAGCAACCCACCGGGACAGGTTCAACACTTC. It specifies CASNPPGQVQHF.

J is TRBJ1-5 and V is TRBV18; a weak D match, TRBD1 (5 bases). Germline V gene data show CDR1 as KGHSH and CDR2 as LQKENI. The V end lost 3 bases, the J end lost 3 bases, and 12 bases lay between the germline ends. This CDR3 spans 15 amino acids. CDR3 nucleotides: TGTGCCAGCTCACCGCAGGGTGGGGACAATCAGCCCCAGCATTTT. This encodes CASSPQGGDNQPQHF.

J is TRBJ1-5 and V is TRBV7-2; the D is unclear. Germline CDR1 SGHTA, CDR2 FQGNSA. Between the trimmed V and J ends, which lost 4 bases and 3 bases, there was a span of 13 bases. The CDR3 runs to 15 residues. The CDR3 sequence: CASSSGRRPNQPQHF. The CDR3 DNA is TGTGCCAGCAGCTCAGGTAGGAGGCCCAATCAGCCCCAGCATTTT.

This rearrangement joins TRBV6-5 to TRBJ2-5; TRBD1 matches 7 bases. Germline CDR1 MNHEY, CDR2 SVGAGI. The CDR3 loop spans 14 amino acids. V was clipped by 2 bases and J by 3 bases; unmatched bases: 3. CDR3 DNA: TGTGCCAGCAGTTACGGCGACAGGGAAGAGACCCAGTACTTC. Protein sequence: CASSYGDREETQYF.

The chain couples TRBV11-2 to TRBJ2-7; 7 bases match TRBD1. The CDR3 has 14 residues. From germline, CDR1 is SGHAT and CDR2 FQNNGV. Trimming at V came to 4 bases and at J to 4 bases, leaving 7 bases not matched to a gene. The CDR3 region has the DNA TGTGCCAGCAGCTCTTCGGGACAGAGTTACGAGCAGTACTTC. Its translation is CASSSSGQSYEQYF.

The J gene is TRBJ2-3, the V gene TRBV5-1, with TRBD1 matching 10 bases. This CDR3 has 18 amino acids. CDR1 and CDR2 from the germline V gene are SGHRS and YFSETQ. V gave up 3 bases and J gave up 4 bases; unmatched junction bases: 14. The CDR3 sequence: CASSYRRPGQGWPDTQYF. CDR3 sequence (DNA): TGCGCCAGCAGCTACCGACGTCCGGGACAGGGGTGGCCAGATACGCAGTATTTT. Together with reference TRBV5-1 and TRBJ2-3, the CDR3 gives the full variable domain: KAGVTQTPRYLIKTRGQQVTLSCSPISGHRSVSWYQQTPGQGLQFLFEYFSETQRNKGNFPGRFSGRQFSNSRSEMNVSTLELGDSALYLCASSYRRPGQGWPDTQYFGPGTRLTVL.

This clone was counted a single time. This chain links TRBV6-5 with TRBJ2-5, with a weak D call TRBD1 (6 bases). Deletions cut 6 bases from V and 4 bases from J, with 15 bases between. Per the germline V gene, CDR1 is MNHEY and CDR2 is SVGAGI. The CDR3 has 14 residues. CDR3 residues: CASRRTASGETQYF. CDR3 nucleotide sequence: TGTGCCAGCAGAAGGACAGCGTCGGGAGAGACCCAGTACTTC.

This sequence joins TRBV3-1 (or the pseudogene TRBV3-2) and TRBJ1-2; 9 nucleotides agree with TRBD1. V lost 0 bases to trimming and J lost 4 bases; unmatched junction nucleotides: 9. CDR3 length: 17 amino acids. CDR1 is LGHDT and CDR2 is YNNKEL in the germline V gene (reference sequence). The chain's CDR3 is CASSQDVPTGGPYGYTF. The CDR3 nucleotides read TGTGCCAGCAGCCAAGATGTGCCGACAGGGGGACCCTATGGCTACACCTTC.

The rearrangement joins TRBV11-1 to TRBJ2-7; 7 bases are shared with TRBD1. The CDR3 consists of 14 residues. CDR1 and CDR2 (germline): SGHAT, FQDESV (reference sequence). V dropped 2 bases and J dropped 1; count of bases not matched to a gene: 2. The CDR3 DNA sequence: TGTGCCAGCAGCTTAAACAGGGGATCCTACGAGCAGTACTTC. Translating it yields CASSLNRGSYEQYF.

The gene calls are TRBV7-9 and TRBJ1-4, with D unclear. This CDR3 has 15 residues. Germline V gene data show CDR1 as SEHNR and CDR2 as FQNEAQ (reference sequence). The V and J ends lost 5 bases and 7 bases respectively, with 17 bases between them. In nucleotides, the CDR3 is TGTGCCAGCAGCCCTAGCGGGGTCCTTTCTGAAAAACTGTTTTTT. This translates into CASSPSGVLSEKLFF.

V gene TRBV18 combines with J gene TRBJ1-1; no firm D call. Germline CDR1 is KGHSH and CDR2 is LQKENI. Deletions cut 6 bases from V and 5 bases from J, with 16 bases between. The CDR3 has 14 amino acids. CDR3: CASSPGFEKTEAFF. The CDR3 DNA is TGTGCCAGCTCCCCCGGGTTTGAGAAAACTGAAGCTTTCTTT.

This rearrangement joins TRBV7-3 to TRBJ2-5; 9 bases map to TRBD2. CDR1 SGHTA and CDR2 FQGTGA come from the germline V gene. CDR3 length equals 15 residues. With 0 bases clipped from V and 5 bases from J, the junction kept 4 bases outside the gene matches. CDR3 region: CASSLTSGGGETQYF. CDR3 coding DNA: TGTGCCAGCAGCTTAACTAGCGGGGGCGGGGAGACCCAGTACTTC.